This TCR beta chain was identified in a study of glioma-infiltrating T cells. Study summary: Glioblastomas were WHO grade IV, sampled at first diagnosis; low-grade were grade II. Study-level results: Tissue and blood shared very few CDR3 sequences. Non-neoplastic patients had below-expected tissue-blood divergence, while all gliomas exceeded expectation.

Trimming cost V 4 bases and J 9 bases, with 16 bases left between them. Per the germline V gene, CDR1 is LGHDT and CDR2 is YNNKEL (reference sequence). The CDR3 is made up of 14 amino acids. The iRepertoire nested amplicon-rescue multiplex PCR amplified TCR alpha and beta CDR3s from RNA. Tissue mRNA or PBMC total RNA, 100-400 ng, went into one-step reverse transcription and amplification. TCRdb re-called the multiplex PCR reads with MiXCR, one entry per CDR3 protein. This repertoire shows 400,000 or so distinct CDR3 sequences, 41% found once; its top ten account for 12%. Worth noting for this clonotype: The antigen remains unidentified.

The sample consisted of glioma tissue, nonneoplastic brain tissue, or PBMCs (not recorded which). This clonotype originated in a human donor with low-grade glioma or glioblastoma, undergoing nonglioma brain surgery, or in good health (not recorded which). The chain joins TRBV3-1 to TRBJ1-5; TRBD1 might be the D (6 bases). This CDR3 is CASSPGTRGRPQHF. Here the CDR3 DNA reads TGTGCCAGCAGCCCTGGAACCCGGGGGCGGCCCCAGCATTTT.